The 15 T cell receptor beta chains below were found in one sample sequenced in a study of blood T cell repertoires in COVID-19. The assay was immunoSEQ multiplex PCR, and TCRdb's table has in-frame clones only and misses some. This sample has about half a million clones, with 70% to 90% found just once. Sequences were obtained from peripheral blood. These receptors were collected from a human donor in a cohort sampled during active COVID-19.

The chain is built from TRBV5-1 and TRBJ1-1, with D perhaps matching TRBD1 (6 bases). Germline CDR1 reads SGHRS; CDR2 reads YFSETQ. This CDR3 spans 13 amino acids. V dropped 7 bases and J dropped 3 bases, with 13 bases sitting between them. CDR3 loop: CASQQGTDTEAFF. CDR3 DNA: TGCGCCAGCCAACAGGGCACGGACACTGAAGCTTTCTTT.

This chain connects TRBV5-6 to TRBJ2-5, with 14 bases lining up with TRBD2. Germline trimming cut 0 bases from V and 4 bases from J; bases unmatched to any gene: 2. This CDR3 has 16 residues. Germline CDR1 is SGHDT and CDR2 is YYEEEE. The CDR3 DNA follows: TGTGCCAGCAGCTTGGGACTAGCGGGAGGGCTAGAGACCCAGTACTTC. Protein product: CASSLGLAGGLETQYF.

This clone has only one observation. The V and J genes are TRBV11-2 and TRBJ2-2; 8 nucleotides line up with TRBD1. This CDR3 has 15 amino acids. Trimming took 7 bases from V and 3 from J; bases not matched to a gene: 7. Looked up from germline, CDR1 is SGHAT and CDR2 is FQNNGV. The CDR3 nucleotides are TGTGCCAGCAACCGAGGACAGGGTTACACCGGGGAGCTGTTTTTT. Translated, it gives CASNRGQGYTGELFF.

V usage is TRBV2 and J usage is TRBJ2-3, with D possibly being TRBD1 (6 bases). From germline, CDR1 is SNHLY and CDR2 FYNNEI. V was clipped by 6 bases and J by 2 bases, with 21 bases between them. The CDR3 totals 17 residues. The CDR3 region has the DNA TGTGCCAGCAGCGGATCTCCGACAGGCTTCAACACAGATACGCAGTATTTT. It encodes CASSGSPTGFNTDTQYF.

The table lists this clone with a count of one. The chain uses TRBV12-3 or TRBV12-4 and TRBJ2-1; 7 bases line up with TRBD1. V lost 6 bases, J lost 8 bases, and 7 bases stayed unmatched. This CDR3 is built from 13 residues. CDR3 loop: CASSRRQGDEQFF. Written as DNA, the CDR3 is TGTGCCAGCAGCCGAAGACAGGGTGATGAGCAGTTCTTC.

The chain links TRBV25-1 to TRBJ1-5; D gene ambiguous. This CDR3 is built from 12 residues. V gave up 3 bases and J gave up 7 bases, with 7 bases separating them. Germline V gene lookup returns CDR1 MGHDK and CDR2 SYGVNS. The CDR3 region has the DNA TGTGCCAGCAGTGATGTGGGCCAGCCCCAGCATTTT. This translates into CASSDVGQPQHF.

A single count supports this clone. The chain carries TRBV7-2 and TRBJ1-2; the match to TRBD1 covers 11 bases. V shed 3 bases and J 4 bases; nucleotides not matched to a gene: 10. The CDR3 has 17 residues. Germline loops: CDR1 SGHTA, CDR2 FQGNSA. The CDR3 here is CASSFLTSGTGGYGYTF. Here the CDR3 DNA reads TGTGCCAGCAGCTTCCTCACTTCCGGGACAGGGGGCTATGGCTACACCTTC.

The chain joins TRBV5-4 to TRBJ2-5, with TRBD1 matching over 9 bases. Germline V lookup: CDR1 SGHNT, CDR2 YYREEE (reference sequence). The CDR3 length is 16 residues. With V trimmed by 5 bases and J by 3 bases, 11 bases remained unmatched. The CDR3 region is CASRHAGTGWEETQYF. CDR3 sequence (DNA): TGTGCCAGCAGACATGCCGGGACAGGGTGGGAAGAGACCCAGTACTTC. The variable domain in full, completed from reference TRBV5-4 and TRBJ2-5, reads ETGVTQSPTHLIKTRGQQVTLRCSSQSGHNTVSWYQQALGQGPQFIFQYYREEENGRGNFPPRFSGLQFPNYSSELNVNALELDDSALYLCASRHAGTGWEETQYFGPGTRLLVL.

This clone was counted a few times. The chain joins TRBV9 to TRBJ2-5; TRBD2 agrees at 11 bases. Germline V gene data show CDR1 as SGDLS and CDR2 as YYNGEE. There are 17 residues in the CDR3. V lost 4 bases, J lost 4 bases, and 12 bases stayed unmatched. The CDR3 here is CASSRRDSGGGGETQYF. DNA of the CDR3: TGTGCCAGCAGCCGTCGCGATAGCGGGGGGGGCGGAGAGACCCAGTACTTC.

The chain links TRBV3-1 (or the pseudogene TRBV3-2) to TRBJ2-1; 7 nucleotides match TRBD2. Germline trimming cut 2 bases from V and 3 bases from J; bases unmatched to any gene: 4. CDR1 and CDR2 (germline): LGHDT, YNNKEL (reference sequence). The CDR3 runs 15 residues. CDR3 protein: CASSQSGTNYNEQFF. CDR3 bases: TGTGCCAGCAGCCAAAGCGGGACCAACTACAATGAGCAGTTCTTC.

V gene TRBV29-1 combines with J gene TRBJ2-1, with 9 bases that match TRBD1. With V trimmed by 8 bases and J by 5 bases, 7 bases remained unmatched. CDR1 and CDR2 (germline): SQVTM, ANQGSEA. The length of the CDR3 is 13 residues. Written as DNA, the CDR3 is TGCAGCCCCCTAAGGACAGGGGACAATGAGCAGTTCTTC. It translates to CSPLRTGDNEQFF.

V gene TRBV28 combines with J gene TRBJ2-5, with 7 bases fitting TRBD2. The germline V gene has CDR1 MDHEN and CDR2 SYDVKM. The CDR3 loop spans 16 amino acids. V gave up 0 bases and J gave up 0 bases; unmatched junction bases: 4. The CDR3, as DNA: TGTGCCAGCAGTTTATGGGCTAGCGGTGACCAAGAGACCCAGTACTTC. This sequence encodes CASSLWASGDQETQYF.

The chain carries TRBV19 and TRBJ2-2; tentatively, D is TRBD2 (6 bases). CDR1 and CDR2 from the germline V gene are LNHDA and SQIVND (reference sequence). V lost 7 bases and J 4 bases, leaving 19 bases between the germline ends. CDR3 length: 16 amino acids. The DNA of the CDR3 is TGTGCCAGTAACGGTGGAGGGCGCGTATCCACCGGGGAGCTGTTTTTT. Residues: CASNGGGRVSTGELFF.

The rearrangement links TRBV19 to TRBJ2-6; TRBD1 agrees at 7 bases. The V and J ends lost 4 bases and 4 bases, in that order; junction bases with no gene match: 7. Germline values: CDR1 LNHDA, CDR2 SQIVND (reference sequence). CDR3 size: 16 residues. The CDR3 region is CASSRQGLAGANVLTF. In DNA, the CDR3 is TGTGCCAGTAGTAGACAGGGTTTAGCAGGGGCCAACGTCCTGACTTTC.

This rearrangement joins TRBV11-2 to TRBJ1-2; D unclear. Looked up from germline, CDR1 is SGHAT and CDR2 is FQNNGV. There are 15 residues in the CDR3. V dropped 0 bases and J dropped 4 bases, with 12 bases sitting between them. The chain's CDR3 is CASSLEQSTLYGYTF. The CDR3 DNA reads TGTGCCAGCAGCTTAGAACAGAGTACCCTCTATGGCTACACCTTC. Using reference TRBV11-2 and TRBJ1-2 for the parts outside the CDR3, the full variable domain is EAGVAQSPRYKIIEKRQSVAFWCNPISGHATLYWYQQILGQGPKLLIQFQNNGVVDDSQLPKDRFSAERLKGVDSTLKIQPAKLEDSAVYLCASSLEQSTLYGYTFGSGTRLTVV.